Sequencing of this T cell receptor beta chain was carried out in a study of shared clonotypes between healthy human individuals. Study-level background: The donors, two women and a few men, were aged 18 to 49. Study conclusions and caveats: Donor scarcity curtailed the genetic and exposure-history diversity represented herein. With several donors compared, 4% to 5.5% of naive CD4 clonotypes were shared. Generally, naive subsets (rather than memory subsets) showed larger estimated richness.

TCRdb's copy holds only in-frame clones and misses some; the assay was immunoSEQ multiplex PCR. The profile shows over 850,000 clones, about 80% of them singletons. Regarding this clone: Antigen unknown.

This CDR3 is 18 amino acids long. Germline V gene sequence: CDR1 SGHRS, CDR2 YFSETQ. The J segment lost 0 bases and the V segment lost 4 bases, leaving 13 bases of the junction unmatched. The sequence derives from a man younger than 35 in good health. Some clones in this sample may be carry-over from other donors' samples. The sample comprised memory CD4+ T cells from PBMCs. The subset denotes: CD45RA-negative fraction. The V call is TRBV5-1, the J call TRBJ2-3, with 8 bases identical to TRBD2. CDR3 DNA: TGCGCCAGCAGCCGGGGCGACCTTAGCGGGATTAGCACAGATACGCAGTATTTT. It yields the protein CASSRGDLSGISTDTQYF.